This T cell receptor beta chain was obtained from a study of regulatory T cells in long-lasting Graves disease. Arm-PCR of CDR3 regions with iRepertoire HTBI primers generated TCR beta libraries. TCRdb called the multiplex PCR reads again in MiXCR, with one record for every CDR3 protein. The profile shows about 460,000 distinct CDR3 sequences, approximately 22% of them singletons. Time point specified: persistent/refractory GD, antithyroid drugs over 5 years with positive TRAb. PBMC-extracted RNA yielded the TCR library. V lost 7 bases to trimming and J lost 0 bases, with 19 bases between them. The CDR3 is 16 residues long. Germline V CDR1 and CDR2: MNHNS, SASEGT.

This sequence joins TRBV6-1 and TRBJ2-7, with D possibly TRBD1 on 5 matching bases. This sequence originates from a female donor with Graves disease. The sequencing here drew on peripheral blood mononuclear cells (PBMCs), taken when the disease was refractory, from a patient treated with antithyroid drugs. In nucleotides, the CDR3 is TGTGCCAGCACCTCCACCAGGGCAGAAAACTCCTACGAGCAGTACTTC. Residues: CASTSTRAENSYEQYF.